The 15 T cell receptor beta chains presented below share a single source sample, sequenced in a study of PD-1 blockade in classical Hodgkin lymphoma. The time point is: cycle 4 day 1 (C4D1), after about 6 weeks of nivolumab. Each patient's relapse followed autologous stem cell transplantation, and brentuximab vedotin exposure varied. Method: immunoSEQ multiplex PCR; TCRdb's copy keeps in-frame clones and lacks some. The sample consists of roughly 100,000 clones, approximately 89% of them appearing once. Sequenced material: peripheral blood mononuclear cells (PBMCs), taken before the fourth cycle of nivolumab. The origin of the receptors is a human donor with classical Hodgkin lymphoma.

The J gene is TRBJ2-5, the V gene TRBV18, with TRBD2 matching 8 bases. Germline CDR1 reads KGHSH; CDR2 reads LQKENI. CDR3 length: 14 amino acids. With 3 bases clipped from V and 4 bases from J, the junction kept 4 bases outside the gene matches. The CDR3 region is CASSPKAGVETQYF. The DNA of the CDR3 is TGTGCCAGCTCACCGAAAGCGGGAGTAGAGACCCAGTACTTC.

V is TRBV30 and J is TRBJ2-1; 15 bases agree with TRBD2. Germline values: CDR1 GTSNPN, CDR2 SVGIG (reference sequence). The CDR3 spans 17 residues. The V and J ends lost 5 bases and 2 bases, in that order; junction bases with no gene match: 7. The DNA of the CDR3 is TGTGCCTGGGGCGGGACTAGCGGGAGGAGCACCTACAATGAGCAGTTCTTC. Residues: CAWGGTSGRSTYNEQFF.

This clone was detected once. Here the CDR3 reads CASSPERARGNTIYF. The DNA of the CDR3 is TGTGCCAGCTCACCTGAGAGGGCGCGGGGAAACACCATATATTTT. J is TRBJ1-3 and V is TRBV18; D ambiguous. The CDR3 covers 15 residues. V was clipped by 3 bases and J by 4 bases, with 13 bases between them. Per germline, CDR1 KGHSH and CDR2 LQKENI.

This clone was seen once. The chain carries TRBV9 and TRBJ1-2, with D possibly being TRBD1 (5 bases). The germline CDR1 and CDR2 sequences are SGDLS and YYNGEE. With 3 bases removed from V and 4 bases from J, the gap between germline ends came to 16 bases. There are 15 residues in the CDR3. Here the CDR3 DNA reads TGTGCCAGCAGCGCCGCCATAGGGGCCATCTATGGCTACACCTTC. Encoded protein: CASSAAIGAIYGYTF.

V is TRBV30 and J is TRBJ2-7; 7 bases map to TRBD1. Germline V gives CDR1 GTSNPN, CDR2 SVGIG (reference sequence). J gave up 3 bases and V 2 bases, and 10 bases lay outside the gene matches. There are 15 residues in the CDR3. The CDR3 nucleotides are TGTGCCTGGAGTTCGGGGACCGCAGGGGGCTACGAGCAGTACTTC. Translated, it gives CAWSSGTAGGYEQYF.

The chain links TRBV4-3 to TRBJ2-5; the match to TRBD2 covers 8 bases. J gave up 3 bases and V 0 bases, and 3 bases lay outside the gene matches. This CDR3 has 15 amino acids. From germline, CDR1 is LGHNA and CDR2 YSLEER. Here the CDR3 reads CASSQDYSGEETQYF. CDR3 in DNA: TGCGCCAGCAGCCAAGATTATAGCGGGGAAGAGACCCAGTACTTC.

This clone was detected only once. This chain connects TRBV29-1 to TRBJ1-2; 9 bases map to TRBD1. In germline, CDR1 is SQVTM, CDR2 ANQGSEA. The ends lost 6 bases at V and 8 bases at J; junction bases unmatched: 16. This CDR3 is 15 amino acids long. The chain's CDR3 is CSVQTGGYVLGGYTF. CDR3 nucleotides: TGCAGCGTGCAGACAGGGGGTTATGTCTTAGGAGGCTACACCTTC.

V is TRBV19 and J is TRBJ2-2; D is possibly TRBD2 (6 bases). Trimming took off 6 bases at V and 5 bases at J, with 13 bases between the two ends. The CDR3 consists of 14 residues. The germline gives CDR1 LNHDA, CDR2 SQIVND (reference sequence). CDR3 sequence reads: CASSVAEMTGELFF. The CDR3 DNA reads as TGTGCCAGTAGCGTAGCGGAGATGACCGGGGAGCTGTTTTTT.

The chain combines TRBV10-2 with TRBJ1-3, with D hard to call. Germline V CDR1 and CDR2: WSHSY, SAAADI. Trimming shortened V by 3 bases and J by 3 bases, and 6 bases separated the two germline ends. This CDR3 has 13 amino acids. CDR3 DNA sequence: TGCGCCAGCAGTGACGCGGGTGGAAACACCATATATTTT. It codes for CASSDAGGNTIYF.

The rearrangement joins TRBV27 to TRBJ2-2; 16 nucleotides agree with TRBD2. Trimming cost V 8 bases and J 6 bases; bases outside gene matches: 6. The CDR3 has 16 residues. CDR1 and CDR2 (germline): MNHEY, SMNVEV (reference sequence). The DNA for the CDR3 is TGTGCCAGCGGGAGGGGACTAGCGGGAGGGTCCGGGGAGCTGTTTTTT. This gives the protein CASGRGLAGGSGELFF.

This chain links TRBV4-1 with TRBJ2-7, with TRBD2 matching over 10 bases. Trimming took 5 bases from V and 2 from J; bases not matched to a gene: 6. This CDR3 contains 15 residues. Germline CDR1 is MGHRA and CDR2 is YSYEKL. The DNA for the CDR3 is TGCGCCAGCAGCAAAGGACTAGCGGAAACCTACGAGCAGTACTTC. Translation: CASSKGLAETYEQYF.

The rearrangement uses TRBV18 and TRBJ2-2, with TRBD2 matching over 11 bases. Germline-derived CDR1 and CDR2 are KGHSH and LQKENI. V trimming: 5 bases; J trimming: 6 bases; junction bases outside the gene matches: 5. CDR3 length equals 15 residues. Here the CDR3 DNA reads TGTGCCAGCTCAATTACTAGCGGGAGATCCGGGGAGCTGTTTTTT. This translates into CASSITSGRSGELFF.

V is TRBV12-5 and J is TRBJ2-1; D ambiguous. V was trimmed by 5 bases and J by 6 bases, leaving 5 bases between them. Germline CDR1 reads LGHNT; CDR2 reads FRNRAP. The CDR3 consists of 11 residues. CDR3 region: CASGLLNEQFF. In DNA, the CDR3 is TGTGCTAGTGGTCTTCTCAATGAGCAGTTCTTC.

The chain couples TRBV20-1 to TRBJ2-5; no reliable D call. The J call is doubtful: the DNA matches TRBJ2-7 better. Germline CDR1 reads DFQATT; CDR2 reads SNEGSKA (reference sequence). The CDR3 extends over 11 amino acids. The CDR3 DNA sequence: TGCAGTGCTAGAGGCGGCTACGAGCAGTACTTC. Residues: CSARGGYEQYF.

The rearrangement uses TRBV19 and TRBJ2-3, with D perhaps matching TRBD1 (6 bases). V was shortened by 3 bases and J by 3 bases, with 10 bases between the two germline ends. Germline assignment: CDR1 LNHDA and CDR2 SQIVND (reference sequence). The CDR3 contains 14 residues. CDR3 in amino acids: CASSIDTGTDTQYF. CDR3 nucleotide sequence: TGTGCCAGTAGTATCGACACAGGGACAGATACGCAGTATTTT.